Following are 21 T cell receptor beta chains from one sample sequenced in a study of blood T cell repertoires in COVID-19. Data came from immunoSEQ multiplex PCR; TCRdb stores just in-frame clones and leaves some out. Of about 76,000 clones listed, approximately 86% are singletons. Sequencing was performed on peripheral blood. These receptors originate from a human donor in a cohort sampled during active COVID-19.

This clone was seen a single time. V is TRBV5-1 and J is TRBJ1-1, with unresolved D. The CDR3 sequence is 14 residues long. V lost 7 bases to trimming and J lost 1 base, with 14 bases between them. Germline-derived CDR1 and CDR2 are SGHRS and YFSETQ. The CDR3 nucleotides are TGCGCCAGCCTAGAAATGCCTTCGAACACTGAAGCTTTCTTT. This translates into CASLEMPSNTEAFF. The variable domain in full, with the rest retrieved from reference TRBV5-1 and TRBJ1-1, is KAGVTQTPRYLIKTRGQQVTLSCSPISGHRSVSWYQQTPGQGLQFLFEYFSETQRNKGNFPGRFSGRQFSNSRSEMNVSTLELGDSALYLCASLEMPSNTEAFFGQGTRLTVV.

The chain employs TRBV28 and TRBJ1-1; 9 nucleotides match TRBD1. The CDR3 has 15 residues. The V gene end was trimmed by 3 bases and the J gene end by 1 base; junction bases not matched to a gene: 3. CDR1 and CDR2 from the germline V gene are MDHEN and SYDVKM. CDR3 sequence reads: CASSFGTGRNTEAFF. The CDR3 DNA sequence: TGTGCCAGCAGTTTCGGGACAGGGAGGAACACTGAAGCTTTCTTT.

The chain recombines TRBV19 with TRBJ1-1, with TRBD1 matching 8 bases. Germline CDR1 and CDR2: LNHDA and SQIVND (reference sequence). Unmatched junction bases numbered 8, after V lost 6 bases and J lost 5 bases. There are 14 residues in the CDR3. The CDR3 loop reads CASRTRQGRTEAFF. In DNA, the CDR3 is TGTGCCAGTAGGACTCGACAGGGGAGGACTGAAGCTTTCTTT.

The CDR3 spells CASSPGTGGFNYGYTF. The CDR3 DNA sequence: TGCGCCAGCAGCCCCGGGACAGGGGGTTTTAACTATGGCTACACCTTC. This sequence joins TRBV5-1 and TRBJ1-2, with TRBD1 identical over 11 bases. The CDR3 sequence is 16 residues long. Trimming cost V 4 bases and J 1 base; bases outside gene matches: 6. Germline V gene lookup returns CDR1 SGHRS and CDR2 YFSETQ.

J is TRBJ1-3 and V is TRBV3-1 (or the pseudogene TRBV3-2); 8 bases are a match to TRBD1. Germline CDR1 reads LGHDT; CDR2 reads YNNKEL (reference sequence). With V trimmed by 4 bases and J by 0 bases, 11 bases remained unmatched. The length of the CDR3 is 18 residues. CDR3 sequence: CASSPSWTGWPSGNTIYF. In DNA, the CDR3 is TGTGCCAGCAGCCCTTCCTGGACAGGGTGGCCCTCTGGAAACACCATATATTTT.

CDR3 region: CAIGGTDTEAFF. The CDR3 DNA sequence: TGTGCCATCGGGGGGACAGACACTGAAGCTTTCTTT. The V gene is TRBV10-3, the J gene TRBJ1-1; 7 bases are a match to TRBD1. The CDR3 has 12 residues. In germline, CDR1 is ENHRY, CDR2 SYGVKD. Trimming removed 8 bases from V and 3 bases from J; junction bases left unmatched: 3.

The J gene is TRBJ2-5, the V gene TRBV19, with 16 bases lining up with TRBD2. The length of the CDR3 is 20 residues. Germline values: CDR1 LNHDA, CDR2 SQIVND (reference sequence). V shed 3 bases, J shed 5 bases, and the junction held 15 bases outside the gene matches. The CDR3 coding sequence is TGTGCCAGTAGTATCACCGGGACTAGCGGGAGGGCTCGGAGACGGGAGACCCAGTACTTC. Protein product: CASSITGTSGRARRRETQYF.

V usage is TRBV7-3 and J usage is TRBJ2-3; 8 positions agree with TRBD2. Trimming removed 5 bases from V and 3 bases from J; junction bases left unmatched: 7. The CDR3 loop spans 15 amino acids. The germline CDR1 and CDR2 sequences are SGHTA and FQGTGA. For the CDR3, the DNA is TGTGCCAGCAGCCCCCATAGCGGGACTACAGATACGCAGTATTTT. This codes for CASSPHSGTTDTQYF.

The V call is TRBV30, the J call TRBJ1-2; 9 bases are shared with TRBD1. V shed 4 bases and J 8 bases; nucleotides not matched to a gene: 14. Germline CDR1 reads GTSNPN; CDR2 reads SVGIG (reference sequence). This CDR3 region has 15 residues. The CDR3 coding sequence is TGTGCCTGGAACCTTCACCGGGACAGGGTGAAGGGCTACACCTTC. Encoded protein: CAWNLHRDRVKGYTF.

This chain joins TRBV5-4 and TRBJ2-1; 8 bases fit TRBD1. V lost 0 bases, J lost 6 bases, and 2 bases stayed unmatched. The CDR3 runs to 14 residues. CDR1 SGHNT and CDR2 YYREEE come from the germline V gene (reference sequence). Here the CDR3 reads CASSLVQGGNEQFF. CDR3 coding DNA: TGTGCCAGCAGCTTGGTACAGGGGGGCAATGAGCAGTTCTTC.

V gene TRBV6-4 combines with J gene TRBJ2-3; possible D gene TRBD2, 6 bases. This CDR3 is built from 14 residues. Germline V gene data show CDR1 as MRHNA and CDR2 as SNTAGT. Trimming took 5 bases from V and 1 from J, leaving 10 bases between them. CDR3 loop: CASSPGVGTDTQYF. The CDR3 DNA reads as TGTGCCAGCAGTCCGGGAGTCGGCACAGATACGCAGTATTTT.

The chain recombines TRBV4-2 with TRBJ2-1, with TRBD1 identical over 8 bases. The CDR3 is 14 residues long. After removal of 4 bases from V and 9 bases from J, the junction contained 8 bases not matched to a gene. The V gene's germline CDR1 is LGHNA and CDR2 YNFKEQ. The DNA for the CDR3 is TGTGCCAGCAGCCGCGGACAGGGTTTGGGTGAGCAGTTCTTC. Translation: CASSRGQGLGEQFF.

Written as DNA, the CDR3 is TGTGCCAGCAGCGCTAGGGACAGACCTAACACCGGGGAGCTGTTTTTT. It yields the protein CASSARDRPNTGELFF. This chain uses TRBV9 with TRBJ2-2, with 7 bases identical to TRBD1. After removal of 3 bases from V and 2 bases from J, the junction contained 7 bases not matched to a gene. CDR1 is SGDLS and CDR2 is YYNGEE in the germline V gene. The CDR3 is 16 residues long.

The chain has TRBV25-1 and TRBJ2-1; a possible D gene is TRBD1 (7 bases). This CDR3 has 17 amino acids. The germline V and J ends were trimmed by 7 bases and 6 bases, with 25 bases remaining between them. Per the germline V gene, CDR1 is MGHDK and CDR2 is SYGVNS. The CDR3 protein is CASTTGRQGVGGNEQFF. In DNA, the CDR3 is TGTGCCAGCACCACGGGGCGGCAGGGGGTGGGAGGCAATGAGCAGTTCTTC.

The rearrangement joins TRBV4-1 to TRBJ2-7; TRBD1 agrees at 9 bases. CDR1 MGHRA and CDR2 YSYEKL come from the germline V gene. The junction had 11 bases not matched to a gene; V was cut back by 1 base and J by 4 bases. CDR3 length: 17 amino acids. The CDR3 loop is CASSQGRADRGLYEQYF. In DNA form, the CDR3 reads TGCGCCAGCAGCCAAGGGAGGGCGGACAGGGGTCTATACGAGCAGTACTTC.

The V and J genes are TRBV4-1 and TRBJ2-5, with TRBD2 matching over 12 bases. CDR3 length equals 15 residues. Trimming removed 4 bases from V and 5 bases from J; junction bases left unmatched: 5. Germline CDR1 and CDR2: MGHRA and YSYEKL. The CDR3 sequence is CASSPLAGGPETQYF. The CDR3 DNA reads as TGCGCCAGCAGCCCCCTAGCGGGGGGGCCCGAGACCCAGTACTTC.

The V call is TRBV28, the J call TRBJ2-5, with 13 bases that match TRBD2. V lost 1 base to trimming and J lost 3 bases; unmatched junction nucleotides: 8. CDR3 length: 18 residues. Germline CDR1 and CDR2: MDHEN and SYDVKM. CDR3 sequence: CASSLYGLAGAGEETQYF. The CDR3 nucleotides are TGTGCCAGCAGTTTATACGGACTAGCGGGGGCCGGGGAAGAGACCCAGTACTTC.

The rearrangement links TRBV10-3 to TRBJ1-2, with D hard to call. Germline CDR1 is ENHRY and CDR2 is SYGVKD. This CDR3 comprises 14 residues. V shed 8 bases and J shed 4 bases, with 17 bases lying between them. This CDR3 is CAISDGDLSYGYTF. The DNA for the CDR3 is TGTGCCATCTCCGACGGCGACTTATCCTATGGCTACACCTTC.

The chain links TRBV11-3 to TRBJ2-3; the match to TRBD2 covers 7 bases. After removal of 7 bases from V and 5 bases from J, the junction contained 12 bases not matched to a gene. The CDR3 is 15 amino acids. Germline lookup yields CDR1 SGHNT and CDR2 YENEEA. CDR3 in DNA: TGTGCCAGCATCTCCAATGCGGGGGTGGGAGATACGCAGTATTTT. As protein: CASISNAGVGDTQYF.

This clone showed up just once. V usage is TRBV5-1 and J usage is TRBJ2-3; a possible D gene is TRBD1 (5 bases). The germline gives CDR1 SGHRS, CDR2 YFSETQ. CDR3 length: 15 residues. V lost 0 bases to trimming and J lost 3 bases, with 11 bases between them. CDR3 DNA: TGCGCCAGCAGCTTGGAAGGGGTCGTTACAGATACGCAGTATTTT. Residues: CASSLEGVVTDTQYF.

V and J are TRBV10-3 and TRBJ2-1; perhaps TRBD1 as D (6 bases). The CDR3 extends over 15 amino acids. Germline-derived CDR1 and CDR2 are ENHRY and SYGVKD. Trimming stripped 6 bases from V and 4 bases from J, with 16 bases between. CDR3 in amino acids: CAIRSGDIMYNEQFF. The CDR3 coding sequence is TGTGCCATCAGATCAGGGGATATCATGTACAATGAGCAGTTCTTC.